The sequence of this T cell receptor beta chain was determined in a study of T cell responses to AZD1222 COVID-19 vaccine. TCRdb keeps only in-frame clones here, not all; method: immunoSEQ multiplex PCR. This table has under 70,000 clones, about 74% appearing once. The germline CDR1 and CDR2 sequences are SGHDN and FVKESK. Trimming took off 8 bases at V and 9 bases at J, with 11 bases between the two ends. The CDR3 totals 12 residues. This sequence originates from an adult in good health. The genes are TRBV14 and TRBJ1-6; perhaps TRBD1 as D (5 bases). The sample consisted of peripheral blood, taken on day 0 of AZD1222 vaccination. The CDR3 sequence is CASSGRGSPLHF. DNA of the CDR3: TGTGCCAGCTCGGGACGGGGTTCACCCCTCCACTTT.